This T cell receptor (beta chain) originates from a study of blood T cell repertoires in COVID-19. Study-wide background: Acute and convalescent COVID-19 specimens originated in the United States, Italy and Spain.

TCRdb's copy holds only in-frame clones and misses some; the assay was immunoSEQ multiplex PCR. The sample yields about 200,000 clones, 89% seen once. Participants' reported clinical history set cohort assignment. The CDR3 sequence is 14 residues long. Trimming at V came to 4 bases and at J to 9 bases, leaving 9 bases not matched to a gene. Germline V gives CDR1 SGHNT, CDR2 YYREEE (reference sequence). Sequencing was done on a sample of PBMCs or T cells enriched from blood (not recorded which). J is TRBJ2-1 and V is TRBV5-4, with 8 nucleotides matching TRBD1. The sequence came from a woman aged 18-29 years who had recovered from COVID-19. As DNA, the CDR3 is TGTGCCAGCAGCGCGGAGGACAGGGAGATTGAGCAGTTCTTC. This gives the protein CASSAEDREIEQFF.